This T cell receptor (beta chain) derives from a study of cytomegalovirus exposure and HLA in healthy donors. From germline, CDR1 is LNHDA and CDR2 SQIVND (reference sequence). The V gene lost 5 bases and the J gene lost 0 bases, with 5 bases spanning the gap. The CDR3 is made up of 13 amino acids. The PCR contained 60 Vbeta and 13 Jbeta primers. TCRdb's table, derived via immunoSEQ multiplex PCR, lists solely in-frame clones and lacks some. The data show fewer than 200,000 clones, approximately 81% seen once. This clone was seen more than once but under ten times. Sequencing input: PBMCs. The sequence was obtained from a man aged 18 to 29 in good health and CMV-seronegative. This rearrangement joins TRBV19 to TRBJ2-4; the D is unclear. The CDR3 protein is CASSSLAKNIQYF. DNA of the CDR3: TGTGCCAGTAGTTCATTAGCCAAAAACATTCAGTACTTC.